The 14 T cell receptor beta chains below come from one sample, sequenced in a study of human T cells and chemical hapten exposure. The sample's time point: patch test 2, 6 weeks after DPC sensitization. The sample's treatment: therapeutic diphenylcyclopropenone sensitization with weekly scalp DPC. MiXCR, applied by TCRdb to the RACE reads, yields one record per CDR3 protein. The table has fewer than 80,000 distinct CDR3 sequences, about a tenth seen once. Here the sequenced sample was whole blood, taken in connection with sensitization to the hapten diphenylcyclopropenone (DPC). The receptors stem from a woman in her fifties or sixties with alopecia areata. Some clones in this sample may be carry-over from other donors' samples.

This clonotype was detected ten times or more. The V gene is TRBV6-6, the J gene TRBJ1-5, with 8 positions matching TRBD1. J gave up 6 bases and V 6 bases, and 10 bases lay outside the gene matches. This CDR3 spans 15 amino acids. Per germline, CDR1 MNHNY and CDR2 SVGAGI (reference sequence). The CDR3 nucleotides are TGTGCCAGCAGGGACAGGGATAGCTGGAGTCAGCCCCAGCATTTT. Protein sequence: CASRDRDSWSQPQHF.

This clonotype has ten or more counts. V gene TRBV6-5 combines with J gene TRBJ2-5; 9 bases line up with TRBD1. V was clipped by 4 bases and J by 4 bases; unmatched bases: 4. Germline V gene data show CDR1 as MNHEY and CDR2 as SVGAGI. The CDR3 is 14 amino acids. In DNA form, the CDR3 reads TGTGCCAGCAGTTCCCCGACAGGGGGAGAGACCCAGTACTTC. Translation gives CASSSPTGGETQYF.

This clonotype was observed many times. This sequence joins TRBV18 and TRBJ2-1, with TRBD2 matching 9 bases. This CDR3 spans 13 amino acids. Trimming cost V 8 bases and J 12 bases; bases outside gene matches: 11. Germline CDR1 reads KGHSH; CDR2 reads LQKENI. CDR3 region: CASAAISGSTQFF. In DNA, the CDR3 is TGTGCCAGCGCAGCCATTAGCGGGAGTACGCAGTTCTTC.

The J gene is TRBJ1-1, the V gene TRBV10-3, with a weak D call TRBD1 (5 bases). The V and J ends lost 7 bases and 3 bases respectively, with 9 bases between them. CDR3 length: 12 residues. Germline V gene lookup returns CDR1 ENHRY and CDR2 SYGVKD. The CDR3 spells CAIKEGDTEAFF. The CDR3 bases are TGTGCCATCAAAGAAGGGGACACTGAAGCTTTCTTT.

This clonotype was counted a few times. This chain links TRBV6-5 with TRBJ1-1; no clear D gene. This CDR3 has 15 amino acids. Germline CDR1 MNHEY, CDR2 SVGAGI. Deletions cut 8 bases from V and 3 bases from J, with 19 bases between. CDR3 protein: CASRARRLSDTEAFF. In DNA, the CDR3 is TGTGCCAGCCGAGCCCGGAGGCTTTCGGACACTGAAGCTTTCTTT.

The sample holds many counts of this clonotype. The genes are TRBV2 and TRBJ2-7; D is unresolved. V lost 2 bases and J lost 0, with 11 bases in between. The CDR3 has 15 residues. Germline V CDR1 and CDR2: SNHLY, FYNNEI. This CDR3 is CASSERVVYSYEQYF. CDR3 DNA: TGTGCCAGCAGTGAACGGGTAGTTTACTCCTACGAGCAGTACTTC. Together with reference TRBV2 and TRBJ2-7, the CDR3 gives the full variable domain: EPEVTQTPSHQVTQMGQEVILRCVPISNHLYFYWYRQILGQKVEFLVSFYNNEISEKSEIFDDQFSVERPDGSNFTLKIRSTKLEDSAMYFCASSERVVYSYEQYFGPGTRLTVT.

This clonotype was counted ten times or more. The chain combines TRBV6-5 with TRBJ2-3, with TRBD2 matching over 14 bases. J gave up 4 bases and V 7 bases, and 4 bases lay outside the gene matches. The CDR3 totals 15 residues. Germline V gene sequence: CDR1 MNHEY, CDR2 SVGAGI. CDR3 residues: CASTRTSGRPDTQYF. The CDR3 DNA is TGTGCCAGCACCAGGACTAGCGGGAGGCCAGATACGCAGTATTTT.

This chain joins TRBV7-9 and TRBJ1-6; no reliable D call. The CDR3 is made up of 14 amino acids. Trimming pared 5 bases from V and 9 bases from J, leaving 14 bases between. Germline values: CDR1 SEHNR, CDR2 FQNEAQ (reference sequence). CDR3 amino acids: CASSPGRRGSPLHF. In DNA form, the CDR3 reads TGTGCCAGCAGCCCAGGACGACGGGGTTCACCCCTCCACTTT.

As concerns this clonotype: The germline gene is not matched at one end of the junction; a read error may be the cause. The rearrangement uses TRBV5-1 and TRBJ2-5; D not certain. CDR1 and CDR2 (germline): SGHRS, YFSETQ. The CDR3 covers 13 residues. The CDR3 DNA sequence: TGCGCCAGCAGCTTCCGGATGGTAGAGGCCCAGTACTTC. Encoded protein: CASSFRMVEAQYF.

This clonotype was counted a few times. The rearrangement links TRBV7-2 to TRBJ1-5; D gene unclear. This CDR3 comprises 14 residues. Germline V gives CDR1 SGHTA, CDR2 FQGNSA. Trimming took 2 bases from V and 1 from J, leaving 6 bases between them. The CDR3 region has the DNA TGTGCCAGCAGCTTATCGAACAGCAATCAGCCCCAGCATTTT. Protein sequence: CASSLSNSNQPQHF. Full variable domain (remainder filled in from reference TRBV7-2 and TRBJ1-5): GAGVSQSPSNKVTEKGKDVELRCDPISGHTALYWYRQSLGQGLEFLIYFQGNSAPDKSGLPSDRFSAERTGGSVSTLTIQRTQQEDSAVYLCASSLSNSNQPQHFGDGTRLSIL.

This clonotype was observed a handful of times. The chain is built from TRBV20-1 and TRBJ2-7; 7 bases align to TRBD2. Germline V gene lookup returns CDR1 DFQATT and CDR2 SNEGSKA (reference sequence). The ends lost 3 bases at V and 2 bases at J; junction bases unmatched: 7. This CDR3 contains 14 residues. The CDR3 DNA is TGCAGTGCTAGTAGGTCAGGACTAGCCTACGAGCAGTACTTC. It is translated as CSASRSGLAYEQYF.

This clonotype appeared many times. V is TRBV7-9 and J is TRBJ1-3, with TRBD1 identical over 7 bases. The ends lost 6 bases at V and 2 bases at J; junction bases unmatched: 13. Germline lookup yields CDR1 SEHNR and CDR2 FQNEAQ (reference sequence). The length of the CDR3 is 17 residues. The CDR3 bases are TGTGCCAGCAGGCCCCCCCGGGACAGCAACCCTGGAAACACCATATATTTT. This codes for CASRPPRDSNPGNTIYF. The variable domain in full, completed from reference TRBV7-9 and TRBJ1-3, reads DTGVSQNPRHKITKRGQNVTFRCDPISEHNRLYWYRQTLGQGPEFLTYFQNEAQLEKSRLLSDRFSAERPKGSFSTLEIQRTEQGDSAMYLCASRPPRDSNPGNTIYFGEGSWLTVV.

This clonotype was detected ten times or more. The chain carries TRBV20-1 and TRBJ1-2, with a tentative D call TRBD1 (5 bases). Germline V gene sequence: CDR1 DFQATT, CDR2 SNEGSKA (reference sequence). The CDR3 has 15 amino acids. Trimming pared 6 bases from V and 5 bases from J, leaving 22 bases between. CDR3 in amino acids: CSARAGPTPGYGYTF. The CDR3 region has the DNA TGCAGTGCCCGTGCGGGGCCCACCCCGGGTTATGGCTACACCTTC.

There are many counts of this clonotype. V usage is TRBV20-1 and J usage is TRBJ2-4; 7 bases match TRBD2. The CDR3 consists of 16 residues. V lost 1 base to trimming and J lost 1 base; unmatched junction nucleotides: 7. CDR1 and CDR2 (germline): DFQATT, SNEGSKA (reference sequence). The DNA for the CDR3 is TGCAGTGCTAGAGGGCCGGGGGGTCCCGCCAAAAACATTCAGTACTTC. Protein sequence: CSARGPGGPAKNIQYF.